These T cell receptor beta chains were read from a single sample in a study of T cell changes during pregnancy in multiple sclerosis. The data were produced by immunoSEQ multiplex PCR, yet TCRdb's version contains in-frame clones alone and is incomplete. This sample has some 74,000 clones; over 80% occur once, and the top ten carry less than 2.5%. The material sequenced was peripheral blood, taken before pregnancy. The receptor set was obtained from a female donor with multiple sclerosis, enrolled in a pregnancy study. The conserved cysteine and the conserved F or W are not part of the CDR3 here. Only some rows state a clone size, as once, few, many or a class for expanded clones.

CDR3aa: ASSRGQGSH
len: 9
v_gene: TRBV5-8
abundance: once
j_gene: TRBJ1-5

CDR3aa: ATSTPTSGSINEQF
len: 14
v_gene: TRBV15
abundance: few
j_gene: TRBJ2-1

CDR3aa: ASSVSPGILAGDLEDTQY
len: 18
v_gene: TRBV9
abundance: NA
j_gene: TRBJ2-3

CDR3aa: ASSDGVSGMTYEQY
len: 14
v_gene: TRBV6-1
abundance: NA
j_gene: TRBJ2-7

CDR3aa: ASSYSLAGVLETQY
len: 14
v_gene: TRBV6-5
abundance: NA
j_gene: TRBJ2-5

CDR3aa: ASSPYGGYMNTEAF
len: 14
v_gene: TRBV28
abundance: NA
j_gene: TRBJ1-1

CDR3aa: ASSLALSAYEQY
len: 12
v_gene: TRBV7-2
abundance: few
j_gene: TRBJ2-7

CDR3aa: SVEDNPGTSNEQF
len: 13
v_gene: TRBV29-1
abundance: NA
j_gene: TRBJ2-1

CDR3aa: ASTRTYSNQPQH
len: 12
v_gene: TRBV19
abundance: NA
j_gene: TRBJ1-5

CDR3aa: ASSQDVLGESNTEAF
len: 15
v_gene: TRBV4-3
abundance: NA
j_gene: TRBJ1-1

CDR3aa: ASSEESLISNQPQH
len: 14
v_gene: TRBV6-1
abundance: NA
j_gene: TRBJ1-5

CDR3aa: ASSSRDRGLSEQY
len: 13
v_gene: TRBV11-2
abundance: NA
j_gene: TRBJ2-7

CDR3aa: ASSRGNEQF
len: 9
v_gene: TRBV5-1
abundance: NA
j_gene: TRBJ2-1

CDR3aa: ASSSHTPSYEQY
len: 12
v_gene: TRBV27
abundance: NA
j_gene: TRBJ2-7

CDR3aa: ANRRMAGCVSYEQY
len: 14
v_gene: TRBV25-1
abundance: NA
j_gene: TRBJ2-7

CDR3aa: ASSLFGGGPYEQY
len: 13
v_gene: TRBV27
abundance: NA
j_gene: NA

CDR3aa: ASSLVLAGVLAKNIQY
len: 16
v_gene: TRBV11-3
abundance: NA
j_gene: TRBJ2-4

CDR3aa: ASSYEGAGKYEQY
len: 13
v_gene: TRBV6-5
abundance: once
j_gene: TRBJ2-7

CDR3aa: ASSLTVAGGTGELF
len: 14
v_gene: TRBV7-3
abundance: NA
j_gene: TRBJ2-2

CDR3aa: ASSMMAGWGNEQF
len: 13
v_gene: TRBV19
abundance: NA
j_gene: TRBJ2-1

CDR3aa: AWSKGGEGQF
len: 10
v_gene: TRBV30
abundance: NA
j_gene: TRBJ2-1

CDR3aa: ASSIGGGSAETQY
len: 13
v_gene: TRBV19
abundance: many
j_gene: TRBJ2-5

CDR3aa: ASSIELSGANVLT
len: 13
v_gene: TRBV19
abundance: NA
j_gene: TRBJ2-6

CDR3aa: ASSLVPQGGTYEQY
len: 14
v_gene: TRBV7-8
abundance: NA
j_gene: TRBJ2-7

CDR3aa: ATSRASEFNEQF
len: 12
v_gene: TRBV15
abundance: few
j_gene: TRBJ2-1

CDR3aa: ASNPGTNSYNEQF
len: 13
v_gene: TRBV5-6
abundance: once
j_gene: TRBJ2-1

CDR3aa: ASSVWAGASGANVLT
len: 15
v_gene: TRBV11-2
abundance: NA
j_gene: TRBJ2-6

CDR3aa: ASSLEGGSGANVLT
len: 14
v_gene: TRBV11-2
abundance: NA
j_gene: TRBJ2-6

CDR3aa: ASSSRQGANTGELF
len: 14
v_gene: TRBV5-1
abundance: NA
j_gene: TRBJ2-2

CDR3aa: ASSSLAGGLSYEQY
len: 14
v_gene: TRBV7-9
abundance: NA
j_gene: TRBJ2-7

CDR3aa: ASSQEGRGRAPTDTQY
len: 16
v_gene: TRBV4-2
abundance: once
j_gene: TRBJ2-3

CDR3aa: ASSGRRDRGSYNEQF
len: 15
v_gene: TRBV27
abundance: NA
j_gene: TRBJ2-1

CDR3aa: ASSTPGTSSYNEQF
len: 14
v_gene: TRBV27
abundance: NA
j_gene: TRBJ2-1

CDR3aa: ASSLVGLAAEQF
len: 12
v_gene: TRBV7-2
abundance: NA
j_gene: TRBJ2-1

CDR3aa: ASSYDLVAAKQF
len: 12
v_gene: TRBV27
abundance: NA
j_gene: TRBJ2-1

CDR3aa: ASSPRDRGSTEAF
len: 13
v_gene: TRBV18
abundance: NA
j_gene: TRBJ1-1

CDR3aa: ASSPDARGQYT
len: 11
v_gene: TRBV7-2
abundance: once
j_gene: TRBJ1-2

CDR3aa: ASSIQRASSYNEQF
len: 14
v_gene: TRBV19
abundance: NA
j_gene: TRBJ2-1

CDR3aa: ASSPATGGTDTQY
len: 13
v_gene: TRBV18
abundance: once
j_gene: TRBJ2-3

CDR3aa: ASSSTSSEQF
len: 10
v_gene: TRBV4-2
abundance: NA
j_gene: TRBJ2-1

CDR3aa: ASKRGSNEKLF
len: 11
v_gene: TRBV10-3
abundance: NA
j_gene: TRBJ1-4

CDR3aa: ASSEQLAGGHEQY
len: 13
v_gene: TRBV2
abundance: NA
j_gene: TRBJ2-7

CDR3aa: ASSKPDRGSYNEQF
len: 14
v_gene: TRBV5-4
abundance: NA
j_gene: TRBJ2-1

CDR3aa: ASSLGLAGSETQY
len: 13
v_gene: TRBV6-5
abundance: NA
j_gene: TRBJ2-5

CDR3aa: ASSEPSYEQY
len: 10
v_gene: TRBV2
abundance: NA
j_gene: TRBJ2-7

CDR3aa: ASSPQFQETQY
len: 11
v_gene: TRBV5-6
abundance: once
j_gene: TRBJ2-5

CDR3aa: ASWDRGSYEQY
len: 11
v_gene: TRBV10-3
abundance: NA
j_gene: TRBJ2-7

CDR3aa: ASSQDLGGRGTDTQY
len: 15
v_gene: TRBV4-3
abundance: NA
j_gene: TRBJ2-3

CDR3aa: SVEEDRGPYGYT
len: 12
v_gene: TRBV29-1
abundance: NA
j_gene: TRBJ1-2

CDR3aa: ASSLRDSTEAF
len: 11
v_gene: TRBV5-8
abundance: NA
j_gene: TRBJ1-1

CDR3aa: ATSRDAGTGYT
len: 11
v_gene: TRBV15
abundance: NA
j_gene: TRBJ1-2

CDR3aa: ASSVQTGGGTGELF
len: 14
v_gene: TRBV9
abundance: NA
j_gene: TRBJ2-2

CDR3aa: ASSFWTSGGETQY
len: 13
v_gene: TRBV7-8
abundance: NA
j_gene: TRBJ2-5

CDR3aa: ASSSYGREGEQY
len: 12
v_gene: TRBV6-6
abundance: NA
j_gene: TRBJ2-7

CDR3aa: ASSLGHGGGETQY
len: 13
v_gene: TRBV4-3
abundance: NA
j_gene: TRBJ2-5

CDR3aa: ASKPGQGAYEQY
len: 12
v_gene: TRBV6-1
abundance: NA
j_gene: TRBJ2-7

CDR3aa: ASSVDPPEGLQETQY
len: 15
v_gene: TRBV9
abundance: NA
j_gene: TRBJ2-5